Below, 29 T cell receptor beta chains from the same sample are listed, as sequenced in a study of cytomegalovirus exposure and HLA in healthy donors. PCR employed 60 Vbeta and 13 Jbeta primers. Profiled with immunoSEQ multiplex PCR; TCRdb holds only in-frame clones, not every one. The top ten clones hold under 2% of a sample with more than 110,000 clones, around 10% of them seen once. Specimen: PBMCs. The receptors originated from a man aged 45-65 years in good health and CMV-seronegative.

The chain is built from TRBV27 and TRBJ2-3; TRBD2 might be the D (6 bases). CDR1 is MNHEY, CDR2 SMNVEV, per germline (reference sequence). The CDR3 totals 16 residues. Trimming pared 3 bases from V and 0 bases from J, leaving 13 bases between. The CDR3 nucleotides are TGTGCCAGCAGTTTCGGCGGGGACCCTAGCACAGATACGCAGTATTTT. Amino acid sequence: CASSFGGDPSTDTQYF.

This sequence joins TRBV28 and TRBJ1-4; D unresolved. V gave up 6 bases and J gave up 0 bases, with 8 bases separating them. The CDR3 is made up of 14 amino acids. The germline CDR1 and CDR2 sequences are MDHEN and SYDVKM. The CDR3: CASRSGSTNEKLFF. CDR3 nucleotides: TGTGCCAGCAGGTCAGGTTCAACTAATGAAAAACTGTTTTTT.

V is TRBV6-5 and J is TRBJ1-2; 8 positions match TRBD1. V dropped 4 bases and J dropped 6; count of bases not matched to a gene: 13. The germline V gene has CDR1 MNHEY and CDR2 SVGAGI. The length of the CDR3 is 16 residues. CDR3 protein: CASSSPLKDREDGYTF. The CDR3 bases are TGTGCCAGCAGTTCTCCTCTAAAGGACAGGGAGGATGGCTACACCTTC.

The gene calls are TRBV6-5 and TRBJ2-5, with 7 bases identical to TRBD1. V gave up 4 bases and J gave up 2 bases; unmatched junction bases: 10. The CDR3 runs 16 residues. Germline V gives CDR1 MNHEY, CDR2 SVGAGI. This chain's CDR3 is CASSSGQVRAQETQYF. CDR3 sequence (DNA): TGTGCCAGCAGTTCAGGACAGGTTCGGGCTCAAGAGACCCAGTACTTC.

This clone came up a few times. A read error may account for a junction end that differs from germline. DNA of the CDR3: TGTGCCAGCAGTTTAGGGGACAGCTACGAGCAGTACTTC. It yields the protein CASSLGDSYEQYF. V gene TRBV11-2 combines with J gene TRBJ2-7; TRBD1 matches at 7 bases. The V gene's germline CDR1 is SGHAT and CDR2 FQNNGV. The CDR3 consists of 13 residues.

This clone was seen repeatedly, ten times or more. The chain is built from TRBV5-4 and TRBJ1-2, with TRBD1 matching 8 bases. Germline assignment: CDR1 SGHNT and CDR2 YYREEE (reference sequence). The V and J ends lost 4 bases and 0 bases, in that order; junction bases with no gene match: 8. The CDR3 has 16 amino acids. The CDR3 sequence is CASSPQGALANYGYTF. In nucleotides, the CDR3 is TGTGCCAGCAGCCCTCAGGGGGCGTTAGCTAACTATGGCTACACCTTC.

This chain joins TRBV7-9 and TRBJ1-5; D possibly corresponds to TRBD1 (5 bases). V was cut by 2 bases and J by 7 bases, with 6 bases left in between. The CDR3 has 12 amino acids. The germline V gene has CDR1 SEHNR and CDR2 FQNEAQ (reference sequence). The CDR3: CASSLQGQPQHF. In DNA form, the CDR3 reads TGTGCCAGCAGCTTACAGGGACAGCCCCAGCATTTT.

V usage is TRBV21-1 and J usage is TRBJ2-7; TRBD1, the table's D call, was not compared with the DNA. TRBV21-1 is labeled a pseudogene. This CDR3 spans 15 amino acids. The CDR3 is CASSKSHSRSYEQYF. The CDR3, as DNA: TGTGCCAGCAGCAAAAGTCACAGTCGATCCTACGAGCAGTACTTC.

This clone was seen only a few times. This CDR3 is CASSLYAEDRGGGYTF. DNA of the CDR3: TGTGCCAGCAGTTTATATGCCGAGGACAGGGGAGGTGGCTACACCTTC. The chain recombines TRBV28 with TRBJ1-2; TRBD1 aligns across 9 bases. Looked up from germline, CDR1 is MDHEN and CDR2 is SYDVKM. Germline trimming cut 1 base from V and 7 bases from J; bases unmatched to any gene: 10. The CDR3 runs to 16 residues.

The chain links TRBV19 to TRBJ1-3, with 9 bases that match TRBD1. CDR1 and CDR2 (germline): LNHDA, SQIVND (reference sequence). V lost 5 bases to trimming and J lost 1 base; unmatched junction nucleotides: 12. This CDR3 contains 18 residues. This CDR3 reads CASSARDRASSSGNTIYF. CDR3 coding DNA: TGTGCCAGTAGTGCCCGGGACAGGGCTAGCTCTTCTGGAAACACCATATATTTT.

This clone was seen a few times. The chain employs TRBV6-5 and TRBJ2-7, with 8 bases lining up with TRBD1. The germline CDR1 and CDR2 sequences are MNHEY and SVGAGI. The V gene end was trimmed by 5 bases and the J gene end by 4 bases; junction bases not matched to a gene: 7. The CDR3 has 14 amino acids. CDR3 in amino acids: CASSDPDREYEQYF. For the CDR3, the DNA is TGTGCCAGCAGTGACCCGGACAGGGAGTACGAGCAGTACTTC.

Here the CDR3 reads CAWSVNLGSEQFF. CDR3 DNA sequence: TGTGCCTGGAGTGTAAACCTAGGGAGTGAGCAGTTCTTC. The chain carries TRBV30 and TRBJ2-1, with a weak D call TRBD2 (5 bases). Between the trimmed V and J ends, which lost 0 bases and 9 bases, there was a span of 12 bases. In germline, CDR1 is GTSNPN, CDR2 SVGIG (reference sequence). The CDR3 has 13 residues.

The gene calls are TRBV4-1 and TRBJ2-3, with a weak D call TRBD2 (6 bases). The V gene lost 1 base and the J gene lost 6 bases, with 14 bases spanning the gap. The CDR3 covers 15 residues. Germline loops: CDR1 MGHRA, CDR2 YSYEKL. CDR3 DNA: TGCGCCAGCAGCCAAGGACTGGCGGAGGGGGATACGCAGTATTTT. This translates into CASSQGLAEGDTQYF.

This clone was observed a handful of times. The rearrangement joins TRBV6-4 to TRBJ1-6; D not resolved. The CDR3 sequence is 16 residues long. V gave up 0 bases and J gave up 9 bases, with 15 bases separating them. Germline V gene lookup returns CDR1 MRHNA and CDR2 SNTAGT. The CDR3 DNA follows: TGTGCCAGCAGTGACTCAAGTTGGGGAGTTGGTTCACCCCTCCACTTT. Its translation is CASSDSSWGVGSPLHF.

The genes are TRBV28 and TRBJ1-5; 7 bases line up with TRBD1. Germline-derived CDR1 and CDR2 are MDHEN and SYDVKM. V was clipped by 6 bases and J by 4 bases; unmatched bases: 6. The CDR3 spans 14 residues. In DNA form, the CDR3 reads TGTGCCAGCAGCTCCCCCAGGGGGAATCAGCCCCAGCATTTT. Protein: CASSSPRGNQPQHF.

This clone has just a few counts. The J gene is TRBJ1-6, the V gene TRBV6-1; TRBD1 is a possible D gene (5 bases). CDR3 length equals 15 residues. Trimming removed 2 bases from V and 6 bases from J, with 11 bases in between. CDR1 is MNHNS, CDR2 SASEGT, per germline. The CDR3 bases are TGTGCCAGCAGTGAACCGCGACAGCCTAATTCACCCCTCCACTTT. It specifies CASSEPRQPNSPLHF.

In its sample, this clone was seen a few times. The V call is TRBV7-3, the J call TRBJ1-2; D may be TRBD1 (5 bases). Germline V gene data show CDR1 as SGHTA and CDR2 as FQGTGA. The germline V and J ends were trimmed by 3 bases and 2 bases, with 19 bases remaining between them. This CDR3 has 17 amino acids. The CDR3 DNA reads as TGTGCCAGCAGCTTCCTTATACTGACAGATACCAACTATGGCTACACCTTC. It translates to CASSFLILTDTNYGYTF.

The chain has TRBV19 and TRBJ2-3, with 7 nucleotides matching TRBD2. CDR3 length equals 14 residues. Unmatched junction bases numbered 11, after V lost 8 bases and J lost 6 bases. Germline V gene data show CDR1 as LNHDA and CDR2 as SQIVND (reference sequence). For the CDR3, the DNA is TGTGCCAGTCAGGCGGGGGTGGTAGCGGATACGCAGTATTTT. Translated, it gives CASQAGVVADTQYF. Using reference TRBV19 and TRBJ2-3 for the parts outside the CDR3, the full variable domain is DGGITQSPKYLFRKEGQNVTLSCEQNLNHDAMYWYRQDPGQGLRLIYYSQIVNDFQKGDIAEGYSVSREKKESFPLTVTSAQKNPTAFYLCASQAGVVADTQYFGPGTRLTVL.

The V gene is TRBV7-9, the J gene TRBJ2-7, with D possibly matching TRBD1 (6 bases). The V and J ends lost 1 base and 5 bases respectively, with 9 bases between them. CDR1 is SEHNR, CDR2 FQNEAQ, per germline (reference sequence). The CDR3 loop spans 13 amino acids. CDR3 sequence (DNA): TGTGCCAGCAGCTTAGATGCAGGGGACGAGCAGTACTTC. Encoded protein: CASSLDAGDEQYF.

The chain recombines TRBV18 with TRBJ2-5, with 9 bases matching TRBD2. This CDR3 is built from 16 residues. V lost 0 bases, J lost 2 bases, and 4 bases stayed unmatched. Germline V gene data show CDR1 as KGHSH and CDR2 as LQKENI. The CDR3 nucleotides are TGTGCCAGCTCACCACCGAGCGGGAGGAGGCAAGAGACCCAGTACTTC. Protein: CASSPPSGRRQETQYF.

This clone was recorded a few times. The V gene is TRBV11-2, the J gene TRBJ2-3; 9 bases agree with TRBD2. CDR3 length equals 16 residues. The J segment lost 3 bases and the V segment lost 5 bases, leaving 9 bases of the junction unmatched. Germline loops: CDR1 SGHAT, CDR2 FQNNGV. CDR3 DNA sequence: TGTGCCAGCAGCGCCCAGCGGGGGGTAGGGACAGATACGCAGTATTTT. It is translated as CASSAQRGVGTDTQYF.

A few counts support this clone. V and J are TRBV5-6 and TRBJ2-7; D gene ambiguous. V lost 4 bases and J 4 bases, leaving 12 bases between the germline ends. This CDR3 contains 13 residues. Germline V CDR1 and CDR2: SGHDT, YYEEEE. As DNA, the CDR3 is TGTGCCAGCAGCCTGGACCAAACATACGAGCAGTACTTC. Translation: CASSLDQTYEQYF.

This clone came up a few times. The J gene is TRBJ1-2, the V gene TRBV2, with a weak D call TRBD1 (6 bases). The CDR3 loop spans 15 amino acids. The germline V and J ends were trimmed by 6 bases and 5 bases, with 19 bases remaining between them. In germline, CDR1 is SNHLY, CDR2 FYNNEI. DNA for the CDR3: TGTGCCAGCAGCGCAGACAGGACCGCTAGGTATGGCTACACCTTC. The encoded protein is CASSADRTARYGYTF.

In its sample, this clone was seen a few times. This chain connects TRBV7-9 to TRBJ1-1; D gene unclear. Trimming removed 2 bases from V and 3 bases from J, with 10 bases in between. The CDR3 loop spans 14 amino acids. Germline V gene lookup returns CDR1 SEHNR and CDR2 FQNEAQ (reference sequence). CDR3 bases: TGTGCCAGCAGCTTATTCAGGCGGGACACTGAAGCTTTCTTT. Translated, it gives CASSLFRRDTEAFF.

This clone was detected only a few times. V usage is TRBV28 and J usage is TRBJ2-7, with TRBD2 identical over 14 bases. Germline V gene data show CDR1 as MDHEN and CDR2 as SYDVKM. V lost 5 bases and J lost 4; bases outside the gene matches: 7. The CDR3 is 16 residues long. CDR3 sequence (DNA): TGTGCCAGCAGTCGACGGGGGACTAGCGGGAGTTACGAGCAGTACTTC. Residues: CASSRRGTSGSYEQYF.

This clone was detected a few times. V gene TRBV6-1 combines with J gene TRBJ1-1, with a possible D match to TRBD1 (6 bases). The CDR3 runs to 15 residues. The germline V and J ends were trimmed by 3 bases and 6 bases, with 17 bases remaining between them. Germline values: CDR1 MNHNS, CDR2 SASEGT. The CDR3 DNA sequence: TGTGCCAGCAGTGAGGGCAGGGGCCTTTCCCCTGAAGCTTTCTTT. It is translated as CASSEGRGLSPEAFF.

This rearrangement joins TRBV28 to TRBJ1-1, with a weak D call TRBD1 (6 bases). The CDR3 has 14 amino acids. The germline CDR1 and CDR2 sequences are MDHEN and SYDVKM. Trimming shortened V by 8 bases and J by 0 bases, and 13 bases separated the two germline ends. This CDR3 is CASRGGGLNTEAFF. DNA of the CDR3: TGTGCCAGCCGAGGGGGGGGCCTGAACACTGAAGCTTTCTTT.

Comment on this clone: Other DNA sequences in the sample encode the same CDR3. The chain joins TRBV19 to TRBJ1-5; 11 positions match TRBD1. After removal of 8 bases from V and 4 bases from J, the junction contained 7 bases not matched to a gene. Germline-derived CDR1 and CDR2 are LNHDA and SQIVND (reference sequence). CDR3 length equals 15 residues. The CDR3 is CASGGTGGANQPQHF. In DNA, the CDR3 is TGTGCCAGTGGCGGGACAGGGGGAGCGAATCAGCCCCAGCATTTT.

This clone has ten or more counts. CDR3 residues: CASSEKQGGHTEAFF. The CDR3 nucleotides read TGTGCCAGCAGCGAGAAACAGGGGGGGCACACTGAAGCTTTCTTT. The chain recombines TRBV5-4 with TRBJ1-1, with 8 positions matching TRBD1. CDR1 is SGHNT and CDR2 is YYREEE in the germline V gene (reference sequence). V shed 4 bases and J 3 bases; nucleotides not matched to a gene: 8. The CDR3 sequence is 15 residues long.